These 18 T cell receptor beta chains were all obtained from the same sample, sequenced in a study of cytomegalovirus exposure and HLA in healthy donors. PCR involved 60 Vbeta and 13 Jbeta primers. Clones were sequenced by immunoSEQ multiplex PCR, and TCRdb holds only the in-frame ones, with some missing. The data show about 98,000 clones, roughly two thirds seen once. Sequencing was carried out using PBMCs. The receptors derive from a man aged 50 to 60 in good health and CMV-seronegative.

This chain links TRBV28 with TRBJ1-5; 9 nucleotides match TRBD1. CDR1 MDHEN and CDR2 SYDVKM come from the germline V gene. The CDR3 length is 19 residues. Trimming cost V 5 bases and J 3 bases; bases outside gene matches: 17. The chain's CDR3 is CASSVYRPGQGFSNQPQHF. CDR3 in DNA: TGTGCCAGCAGTGTGTACCGGCCGGGACAGGGATTCTCCAATCAGCCCCAGCATTTT.

The chain uses TRBV7-2 and TRBJ2-4, with 9 bases matching TRBD2. The ends lost 1 base at V and 1 base at J; junction bases unmatched: 5. Germline CDR1 SGHTA, CDR2 FQGNSA. This CDR3 contains 17 residues. The CDR3 reads CASSLGLREGAKNIQYF. CDR3 bases: TGTGCCAGCAGCTTAGGTCTGCGGGAGGGGGCCAAAAACATTCAGTACTTC.

The DNA of the CDR3 is TGTGCCAGCAGCAAACTAGGGACAGGAGACGAAAAACTGTTTTTT. Translated, it gives CASSKLGTGDEKLFF. The V call is TRBV6-1, the J call TRBJ1-4; TRBD1 aligns across 8 bases. This CDR3 is built from 15 residues. V gave up 6 bases and J gave up 8 bases; unmatched junction bases: 11. Germline CDR1 MNHNS, CDR2 SASEGT.

In its sample, this clone was seen once. The chain employs TRBV4-3 and TRBJ2-1, with D possibly matching TRBD1 (6 bases). This CDR3 has 15 residues. In germline, CDR1 is LGHNA, CDR2 YSLEER. V lost 3 bases and J lost 3, with 12 bases in between. The CDR3: CASSQGQDLYNEQFF. CDR3 coding DNA: TGCGCCAGCAGCCAGGGACAAGACCTCTACAATGAGCAGTTCTTC.

As concerns this clone: Other DNA sequences in the sample encode the same CDR3. The CDR3 DNA follows: TGTGCCAGCAGCTTAGGCAGGGGGTATGGCTACACCTTC. This sequence encodes CASSLGRGYGYTF. V usage is TRBV5-6 and J usage is TRBJ1-2, with TRBD1 matching over 7 bases. V gave up 2 bases and J gave up 5 bases; unmatched junction bases: 3. Germline CDR1 is SGHDT and CDR2 is YYEEEE. The CDR3 spans 13 residues.

J is TRBJ2-6 and V is TRBV5-4; D ambiguous. With 0 bases removed from V and 1 base from J, the gap between germline ends came to 8 bases. CDR3 length: 16 amino acids. Germline CDR1 SGHNT, CDR2 YYREEE (reference sequence). CDR3 nucleotide sequence: TGTGCCAGCAGCTTGGATCGAGGATCTGGGGCCAACGTCCTGACTTTC. Its translation: CASSLDRGSGANVLTF. Using reference TRBV5-4 and TRBJ2-6 for the parts outside the CDR3, the full variable domain is ETGVTQSPTHLIKTRGQQVTLRCSSQSGHNTVSWYQQALGQGPQFIFQYYREEENGRGNFPPRFSGLQFPNYSSELNVNALELDDSALYLCASSLDRGSGANVLTFGAGSRLTVL.

The chain combines TRBV30 with TRBJ1-4; unclear D gene. CDR3 length: 14 amino acids. The V end lost 0 bases, the J end lost 8 bases, and 13 bases lay between the germline ends. Germline V CDR1 and CDR2: GTSNPN, SVGIG (reference sequence). The CDR3 DNA reads as TGTGCCTGGAGTGTGTCCGGGGTTCGGGAAAAACTGTTTTTT. This encodes CAWSVSGVREKLFF.

This clone was seen more than once but under ten times. This chain uses TRBV7-9 with TRBJ2-5, with TRBD1 as a possible D gene (5 bases). The CDR3 is 14 amino acids. Germline CDR1 reads SEHNR; CDR2 reads FQNEAQ (reference sequence). V lost 3 bases, J lost 2 bases, and 10 bases lay in between. CDR3 region: CASSLNDRQETQYF. In nucleotides, the CDR3 is TGTGCCAGCAGCTTGAACGACAGACAAGAGACCCAGTACTTC.

The CDR3 DNA reads as TGTGCCAGCAGTTACCCAGGGACTTCCTACGAGCAGTACTTC. Its translation is CASSYPGTSYEQYF. J is TRBJ2-7 and V is TRBV2; D is possibly TRBD2 (6 bases). This CDR3 is 14 amino acids long. Germline CDR1 reads SNHLY; CDR2 reads FYNNEI. Trimming removed 5 bases at V and 1 base at J, with 12 bases between.

The V gene is TRBV10-3, the J gene TRBJ1-6, with 9 bases identical to TRBD1. This CDR3 is built from 14 residues. Trimming cost V 7 bases and J 10 bases; bases outside gene matches: 8. The germline gives CDR1 ENHRY, CDR2 SYGVKD. In DNA, the CDR3 is TGTGCCATCAAACCGGGACAGGGTCAATCACCCCTCCACTTT. Translated: CAIKPGQGQSPLHF.

This chain links TRBV5-4 with TRBJ2-3; perhaps TRBD2 as D (6 bases). The CDR3 has 14 amino acids. Trimming left V 4 bases short and J 2 bases short, with 11 bases between. CDR1 SGHNT and CDR2 YYREEE come from the germline V gene (reference sequence). The CDR3 spells CASSPGGATDTQYF. The DNA of the CDR3 is TGTGCCAGCAGCCCGGGCGGGGCCACAGATACGCAGTATTTT.

The chain has TRBV28 and TRBJ2-2, with D perhaps TRBD2 (5 bases). V dropped 2 bases and J dropped 5 bases, with 6 bases sitting between them. CDR3 size: 13 residues. From germline, CDR1 is MDHEN and CDR2 SYDVKM. In DNA form, the CDR3 reads TGTGCCAGCAGTTTACGGGGAACCGGGGAGCTGTTTTTT. Protein: CASSLRGTGELFF.

The J gene is TRBJ1-1, the V gene TRBV5-1, with 9 bases lining up with TRBD1. This CDR3 has 14 residues. Germline lookup yields CDR1 SGHRS and CDR2 YFSETQ. J lost 4 bases, V lost 1 base, and 2 bases had no gene match. The CDR3 DNA is TGCGCCAGCAGCTTGTGGACAGGGGCCACTGAAGCTTTCTTT. It encodes CASSLWTGATEAFF.

The chain combines TRBV14 with TRBJ2-5; 11 nucleotides line up with TRBD2. Germline assignment: CDR1 SGHDN and CDR2 FVKESK. The CDR3 has 15 amino acids. V lost 4 bases, J lost 2 bases, and 3 bases stayed unmatched. CDR3 in DNA: TGTGCCAGCAGCCCGGGACTAGCGGTTCAAGAGACCCAGTACTTC. The encoded protein is CASSPGLAVQETQYF.

This clone was seen once. The rearrangement uses TRBV7-2 and TRBJ2-7, with a tentative D call TRBD1 (6 bases). Per the germline V gene, CDR1 is SGHTA and CDR2 is FQGNSA. The CDR3 runs 15 residues. Trimming removed 2 bases from V and 2 bases from J, with 13 bases in between. The CDR3 coding sequence is TGTGCCAGCAGCTTAAATGACAGGTGGCCCTACGAGCAGTACTTC. This sequence encodes CASSLNDRWPYEQYF. The complete variable domain, with remaining parts taken from reference TRBV7-2 and TRBJ2-7, reads GAGVSQSPSNKVTEKGKDVELRCDPISGHTALYWYRQSLGQGLEFLIYFQGNSAPDKSGLPSDRFSAERTGGSVSTLTIQRTQQEDSAVYLCASSLNDRWPYEQYFGPGTRLTVT.

The chain carries TRBV6-5 and TRBJ2-7; 9 bases are a match to TRBD1. Germline CDR1 and CDR2: MNHEY and SVGAGI. The CDR3 length is 14 residues. V was pared by 4 bases and J by 2 bases, with 3 bases of the junction left unmatched. The DNA for the CDR3 is TGTGCCAGCAGTTTGGACAGGGGACCCTACGAGCAGTACTTC. Translation: CASSLDRGPYEQYF.

The V call is TRBV18, the J call TRBJ2-5; D remains ambiguous. V was clipped by 8 bases and J by 2 bases, with 6 bases between them. From germline, CDR1 is KGHSH and CDR2 LQKENI. The CDR3 spans 11 residues. The CDR3 loop reads CASRVQETQYF. CDR3 DNA: TGTGCCAGCAGAGTTCAAGAGACCCAGTACTTC.

This chain links TRBV29-1 with TRBJ1-1; TRBD1 is a possible D gene (5 bases). Trimming removed 4 bases from V and 1 base from J, with 10 bases in between. The CDR3 has 13 amino acids. Germline CDR1 reads SQVTM; CDR2 reads ANQGSEA. The CDR3 here is CSVVSGQNTEAFF. The DNA of the CDR3 is TGCAGCGTTGTGTCAGGGCAGAACACTGAAGCTTTCTTT.